This T cell receptor (beta chain) is drawn from a study of blood T cell repertoires in COVID-19. Study-wide context: T cells, B-cell-depleted T cells, or PBMCs supplied cDNA or gDNA.

Germline-derived CDR1 and CDR2 are MNHEY and SVGAGI. V lost 6 bases to trimming and J lost 8 bases, with 10 bases between them. This CDR3 has 12 amino acids. Profiling relied on immunoSEQ multiplex PCR, and the TCRdb table lists in-frame clones only, not all of them. The profile shows tens of thousands of clones, more than 60% of them singletons. The chain is built from TRBV6-5 and TRBJ2-2, with no clear D. This receptor was obtained from a woman of 80 years or more with active or convalescent COVID-19. The material sequenced was peripheral blood. CDR3 nucleotide sequence: TGTGCCAGCAGGCCCGGTTTGGGGGAGCTGTTTTTT. Translated, it gives CASRPGLGELFF.